The text below deals with one TCR beta chain. In this sample, this clonotype turned up many times. Its antigen target is currently unknown. Compared with germline, one end of the junction differs, possibly owing to a read error. CDR1 and CDR2 (SGHAT, FQNNGV) derive from the germline V gene. There are 18 amino acids in the CDR3, from cysteine to phenylalanine inclusive. Solely the CDR3 DNA is kept, with 54 bases framed from the first base. The data belong to a study of CD8 T cells in ankylosing spondylitis (dated by TCRdb to the late 2010s). Looking at the study overall: To find TCR variants linked to disease, the study profiled T cell receptor beta repertoires in ankylosing spondylitis patients and healthy donors. In total, the full study cohort was made up of roughly 110 healthy donors and 25 to 30 ankylosing spondylitis patients. Peripheral blood samples were taken, and synovial fluid was additionally collected from ankylosing spondylitis patients.

Sequencing used an Illumina HiSeq 2500. TCR beta libraries were prepared by quantitative 5'-RACE with molecular barcodes. In the original analysis: A new computational method based on a probabilistic model of VDJ rearrangement was used to identify disease-linked TCR variants. TCRdb passed the public sequencing reads through fastp at Q25 and MiXCR, retaining productive beta sequences. Each CDR3 protein gets just one entry, which takes the most common genes and DNA from the rows behind it. For this entry, the V and J calls and clone size follow TCRdb and not the study's own pipeline. Within this sample are 85,000 to 100,000 distinct CDR3 sequences, with about 9.1% of them counted one time only. 4.5% to 5.5% of the sample is taken by the ten largest. The research as a whole found: Some TCR beta motif variants had previously been reported in synovial fluid and blood of reactive arthritis patients, which suggested common disease-initiation mechanisms. The disease-linked clones had a CD8+ phenotype and were found at relatively low frequencies in peripheral blood. Blood from ankylosing spondylitis patients appeared to be characterized by a TCR beta motif composed of roughly 8 highly homologous amino acid variants. According to the report, matched synovial fluid samples from ankylosing spondylitis patients were significantly enriched for the disease-linked clones.

The receptor was isolated from a male donor with ankylosing spondylitis or in good health (not recorded which). The chain couples TRBV11-2 to TRBJ2-7, with no confidently assigned D gene. The source material was blood, either unsorted or a sorted T cell fraction (not recorded which). This receptor carries the CDR3 CASSLVPPTSLRSDEQYF. The nucleotide sequence reads TGTGCCAGCAGCTTAGTTCCCCCGACTTCACTACGCTCCGACGAGCAGTACTTC.